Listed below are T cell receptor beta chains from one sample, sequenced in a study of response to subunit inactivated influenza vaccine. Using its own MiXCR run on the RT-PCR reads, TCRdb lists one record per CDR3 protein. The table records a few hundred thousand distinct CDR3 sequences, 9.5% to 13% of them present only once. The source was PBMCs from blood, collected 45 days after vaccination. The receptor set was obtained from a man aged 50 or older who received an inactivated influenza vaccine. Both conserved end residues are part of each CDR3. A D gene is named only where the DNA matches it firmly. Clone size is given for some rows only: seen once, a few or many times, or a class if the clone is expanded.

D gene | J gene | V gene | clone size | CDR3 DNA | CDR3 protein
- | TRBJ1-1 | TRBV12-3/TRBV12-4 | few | TGTGCCAGCAGTTTAATGGTCTGGACTGAAGCTTTCTTT | CASSLMVWTEAFF
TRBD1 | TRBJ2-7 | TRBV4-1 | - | TGCGCCAGCAGCCAGTGGACAGGGGGGGGATACGAGCAGTACTTC | CASSQWTGGGYEQYF
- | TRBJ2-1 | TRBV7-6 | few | TGTGCCAGCAGCTTACAGGTTTACAATGAGCAGTTCTTC | CASSLQVYNEQFF
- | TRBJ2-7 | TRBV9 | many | TGTGCCAGCAGCGTGGACCCCGGGACAACTTACGAGCAGTACTTC | CASSVDPGTTYEQYF
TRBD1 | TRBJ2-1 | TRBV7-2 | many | TGTGCCAGCAGCTTAGGGATTGCGGGACAGGGTGGCAATGAGCAGTTCTTC | CASSLGIAGQGGNEQFF
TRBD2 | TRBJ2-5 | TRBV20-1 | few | TGCAGTGCTAGTGAGGGCGGGAGGGGACAAGAGACCCAGTACTTC | CSASEGGRGQETQYF
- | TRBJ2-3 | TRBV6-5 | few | TGTGCCAGCAGTTTCAGGGGTGCAGATACGCAGTATTTT | CASSFRGADTQYF
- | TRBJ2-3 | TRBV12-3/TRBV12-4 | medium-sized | TGTGCCAGCAGTCCTAGAAGGGGGTCCACAGATACGCAGTATTTT | CASSPRRGSTDTQYF
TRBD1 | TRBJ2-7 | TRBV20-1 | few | TGCAGTGCCGCGGGACAGGGGGCCCACGAGCAGTACTTC | CSAAGQGAHEQYF
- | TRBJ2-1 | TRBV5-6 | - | TGTGCCAGCAGCCCCCGTAATAAACTGAACAATGAGCAGTTCTTC | CASSPRNKLNNEQFF
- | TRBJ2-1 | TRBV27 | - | TGTGCCAGCAGTTTATTGACGCGGGATGCTGAGCAGTTCTTC | CASSLLTRDAEQFF
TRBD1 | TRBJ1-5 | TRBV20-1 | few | TGCAGTGCTCAGGACAGGGGGAGCAATCAGCCCCAGCATTTT | CSAQDRGSNQPQHF
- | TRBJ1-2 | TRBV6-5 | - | TGTGCCAGCAGTTACATAGGCCGTGACAACTATGGCTACACCTTC | CASSYIGRDNYGYTF
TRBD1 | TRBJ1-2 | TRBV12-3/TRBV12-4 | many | TGTGCCAGCAGTCCCTCCGGTGGGACAGGGGGCGGCTACACCTTC | CASSPSGGTGGGYTF
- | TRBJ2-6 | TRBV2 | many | TGTGCCAGCAGTGAAGATGCTGCTGGGGCCAACGTCCTGACTTTC | CASSEDAAGANVLTF
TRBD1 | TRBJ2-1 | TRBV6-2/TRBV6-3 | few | TGTGCCAGCAGTTACTCGTCACAGGGGTTGTATCATGAGCAGTTCTTC | CASSYSSQGLYHEQFF
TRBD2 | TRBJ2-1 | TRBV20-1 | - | TGCAGTGCTAGACCACCCGGGGCGGGGGCCTACAATGAGCAGTTCTTC | CSARPPGAGAYNEQFF
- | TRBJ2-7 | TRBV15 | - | TGTGCCACCAGCAGCCGGGACGGAGCCTACGAGCAGTACTTC | CATSSRDGAYEQYF
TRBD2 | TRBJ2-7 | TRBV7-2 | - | TGTGCCAGCAGCTTAGCGGGAGGGGACTCCTACGAGCAGTACTTC | CASSLAGGDSYEQYF
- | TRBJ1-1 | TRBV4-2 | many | TGTGCCAGCAGCAAATTGAACGGAGACACTGAAGCTTTCTTT | CASSKLNGDTEAFF
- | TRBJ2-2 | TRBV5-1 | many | TGCGCCAGCAGCGCGGATAGTAACACCGGGGAGCTGTTTTTT | CASSADSNTGELFF
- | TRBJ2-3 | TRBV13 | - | TGTGCCAGCAGCCGAGCGCGGGACACAGATACGCAGTATTTT | CASSRARDTDTQYF
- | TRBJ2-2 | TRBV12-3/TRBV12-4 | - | TGTGCCAGCAGCTGGGCGGTCGGGGAGCTGTTTTTT | CASSWAVGELFF
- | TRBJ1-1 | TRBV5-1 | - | TGCGCCAGCAAGGAAGGGGAGAGCACTGAAGCTTTCTTT | CASKEGESTEAFF
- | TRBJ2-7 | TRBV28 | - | TGTGCCAGCAGATTGACAGGTTACCCATCCTACGAGCAGTACTTC | CASRLTGYPSYEQYF
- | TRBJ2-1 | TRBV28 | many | TGTGCCAGCAGTTACAAGCGGGTGGCCTCCTACAATGAGCAGTTCTTC | CASSYKRVASYNEQFF
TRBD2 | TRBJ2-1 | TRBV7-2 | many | TGTGCCAGCAGCCCGGGACTAGTGGTTGAGCAGTTCTTC | CASSPGLVVEQFF
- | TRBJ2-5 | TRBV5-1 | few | TGCGCCAGCAGGCCGAGAGGCTCAGTCCAAGAGACCCAGTACTTC | CASRPRGSVQETQYF
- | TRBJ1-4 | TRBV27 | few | TGTGCCAGCAGTCTAGGGACGGAAGGGTATAAACTGTTTTTT | CASSLGTEGYKLFF
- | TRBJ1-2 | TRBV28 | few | TGTGCCAGCAGTTTTGGTGGTGGCTACACCTTC | CASSFGGGYTF
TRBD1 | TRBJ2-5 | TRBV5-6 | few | TGTGCCAGCAGCTGGATCGCAGGGGGAGAGACCCAGTACTTC | CASSWIAGGETQYF
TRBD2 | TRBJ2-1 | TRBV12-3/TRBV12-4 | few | TGTGCCAGCAGCCCATCCGGGGGGACCAATGAGCAGTTCTTC | CASSPSGGTNEQFF
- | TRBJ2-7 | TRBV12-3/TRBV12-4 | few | TGTGCCAGCAGTAGAGACAGGTTTTTAGAAGAGCAGTACTTC | CASSRDRFLEEQYF
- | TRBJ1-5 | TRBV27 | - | TGTGCCAGCAGCGTTACCAGGGGCAATCAGCCCCAGCATTTT | CASSVTRGNQPQHF
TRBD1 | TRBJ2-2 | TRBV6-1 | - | TGTGCCACCATGGACAGGACGAACACCGGGGAGCTGTTTTTT | CATMDRTNTGELFF
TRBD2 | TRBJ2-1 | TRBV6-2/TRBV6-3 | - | TGTGCCAGCAGTTACTCTCGTATTCGGCGGGGGGGACTTTACAATGAGCAGTTCTTC | CASSYSRIRRGGLYNEQFF
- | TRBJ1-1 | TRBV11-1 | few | TGTGCCAGCAGCTTATTTAGGGGGTCGGGACACCAACCTTTCTTT | CASSLFRGSGHQPFF
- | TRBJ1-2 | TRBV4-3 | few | TGCGCCAGCAGCACACAGAAAGGATATGGCTACACCTTC | CASSTQKGYGYTF
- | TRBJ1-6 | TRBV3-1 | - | TGTGCCAGCAGCCAAGACGCTGAGGATTCACCCCTCCACTTT | CASSQDAEDSPLHF
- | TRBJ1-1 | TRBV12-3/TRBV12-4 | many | TGCGCCAGCAGCTTGGCAGGGAACACTGAAGCTTTCTTT | CASSLAGNTEAFF
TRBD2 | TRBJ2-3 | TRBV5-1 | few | TGCGCCAGCAGCCCTACCTCTAGCGGGGGTTGGCCCACAGATACGCAGTATTTT | CASSPTSSGGWPTDTQYF
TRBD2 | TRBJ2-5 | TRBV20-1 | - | TGCAGTGCTTCCGATCTAGCGGGGGTCCAAGAGACCCAGTACTTC | CSASDLAGVQETQYF
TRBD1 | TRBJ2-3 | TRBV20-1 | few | TGCAGTGCAGAGAGACAGGGGGGAGATACGCAGTATTTT | CSAERQGGDTQYF
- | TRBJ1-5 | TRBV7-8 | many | TGTGCCAGCAGCAGTAGTCACGGGAGCAATCAGCCCCAGCATTTT | CASSSSHGSNQPQHF
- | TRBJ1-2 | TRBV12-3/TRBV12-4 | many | TGTGCCAGCAGTGTTGGCCGCCCCGGTGGCTACACCTTC | CASSVGRPGGYTF
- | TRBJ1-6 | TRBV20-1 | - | TGCTGTGCTAGAAATCCTTCGGACTGGGGGAATTCACCCCTCCACTTT | CCARNPSDWGNSPLHF